A single sample gave rise to the 24 T cell receptor beta chains below, sequenced in a study of CD8 T cells in ankylosing spondylitis. The study's findings and limits: Blood of patients with ankylosing spondylitis appeared to be characterized by a TCR beta motif of eight or nine highly homologous variants.

Their target antigens are unknown. TCRdb reprocessed the 5' RACE reads via MiXCR and lists one record per CDR3 protein. The sample contains about 540,000 distinct CDR3 sequences, roughly an eighth of which appear only once. Sequenced sample: blood, either unsorted or a sorted T cell fraction (not recorded which). The receptors were gathered from a male donor with ankylosing spondylitis.

This clonotype was recorded a few times. V usage is TRBV20-1 and J usage is TRBJ2-3; D unresolved. Germline values: CDR1 DFQATT, CDR2 SNEGSKA (reference sequence). Trimming removed 1 base from V and 1 base from J, with 9 bases in between. The CDR3 length is 14 residues. CDR3 sequence reads: CSARVPQRTDTQYF. In DNA, the CDR3 is TGCAGTGCTAGAGTACCCCAACGCACAGATACGCAGTATTTT.

The V call is TRBV11-1, the J call TRBJ2-2, with TRBD1 matching over 11 bases. CDR3 length: 18 residues. V was clipped by 2 bases and J by 1 base; unmatched bases: 6. Per germline, CDR1 SGHAT and CDR2 FQDESV (reference sequence). The CDR3 sequence is CASSLSWGQGVNTGELFF. CDR3 nucleotide sequence: TGTGCCAGCAGCTTATCATGGGGACAGGGGGTGAACACCGGGGAGCTGTTTTTT.

The sample holds many counts of this clonotype. This chain links TRBV5-1 with TRBJ1-1; 9 positions agree with TRBD1. This CDR3 spans 15 amino acids. CDR1 is SGHRS and CDR2 is YFSETQ in the germline V gene. V lost 3 bases, J lost 0 bases, and 3 bases stayed unmatched. The CDR3 protein is CASSWGTGLNTEAFF. CDR3 nucleotide sequence: TGCGCCAGCAGCTGGGGGACAGGGTTGAACACTGAAGCTTTCTTT.

This clonotype showed up many times. J is TRBJ2-3 and V is TRBV5-1, with TRBD2 matching over 7 bases. V shed 3 bases, J shed 2 bases, and the junction held 6 bases outside the gene matches. This CDR3 has 15 amino acids. Germline CDR1 is SGHRS and CDR2 is YFSETQ. Here the CDR3 DNA reads TGCGCCAGCAGCTCTTCTAGCGGTTCCACAGATACGCAGTATTTT. Translated: CASSSSSGSTDTQYF.

This clonotype has more than one count but fewer than ten. V gene TRBV6-2 or TRBV6-3 combines with J gene TRBJ2-1; maybe TRBD2 (6 bases). The germline V gene has CDR1 MNHEY and CDR2 SVGEGT. V gave up 3 bases and J gave up 5 bases, with 8 bases separating them. This CDR3 has 13 amino acids. CDR3: CASSYAGNNEQFF. CDR3 in DNA: TGTGCCAGCAGTTATGCGGGGAACAATGAGCAGTTCTTC.

The chain joins TRBV11-2 to TRBJ1-2; the match to TRBD1 covers 7 bases. The CDR3 runs 14 residues. CDR1 and CDR2 from the germline V gene are SGHAT and FQNNGV. V shed 5 bases, J shed 2 bases, and the junction held 5 bases outside the gene matches. CDR3 DNA sequence: TGTGCCAGCAGCAACACGGACAGGAACTATGGCTACACCTTC. Encoded protein: CASSNTDRNYGYTF.

This clonotype was recorded a few times. The rearrangement uses TRBV12-3 or TRBV12-4 and TRBJ2-2; 9 nucleotides line up with TRBD1. V trimming: 2 bases; J trimming: 4 bases; junction bases outside the gene matches: 5. CDR3 length equals 16 residues. CDR3 bases: TGTGCCAGCAGTTTAATCCGGACAGGGGTCACCGGGGAGCTGTTTTTT. Its translation: CASSLIRTGVTGELFF.

This rearrangement joins TRBV13 to TRBJ2-7, with D perhaps TRBD1 or TRBD2 (5 bases each). The CDR3 has 14 amino acids. Germline V gene lookup returns CDR1 PRHDT and CDR2 FYEKMQ (reference sequence). V lost 5 bases, J lost 3 bases, and 14 bases lay in between. In DNA, the CDR3 is TGTGCCAGCAGCGCAACCCGGGACCACTACGAGCAGTACTTC. Its translation is CASSATRDHYEQYF. The variable domain in full, with the rest retrieved from reference TRBV13 and TRBJ2-7, is AAGVIQSPRHLIKEKRETATLKCYPIPRHDTVYWYQQGPGQDPQFLISFYEKMQSDKGSIPDRFSAQQFSDYHSELNMSSLELGDSALYFCASSATRDHYEQYFGPGTRLTVT.

The chain couples TRBV5-1 to TRBJ1-1; D call uncertain. V gave up 3 bases and J gave up 3 bases, with 12 bases separating them. CDR1 is SGHRS, CDR2 YFSETQ, per germline. The CDR3 covers 14 residues. The CDR3 DNA sequence: TGCGCCAGCAGCTCCTTGGGCGTGGACACTGAAGCTTTCTTT. Residues: CASSSLGVDTEAFF.

The sample holds a few counts of this clonotype. This rearrangement joins TRBV11-2 to TRBJ2-7, with a possible D match to TRBD2 (6 bases). V dropped 2 bases and J dropped 0 bases, with 14 bases sitting between them. Germline V gives CDR1 SGHAT, CDR2 FQNNGV. The CDR3 contains 16 residues. The CDR3 sequence: CASSLLGGTSSYEQYF. The CDR3 nucleotides are TGTGCCAGCAGCTTACTCGGAGGGACGAGCTCCTACGAGCAGTACTTC.

V is TRBV7-2 and J is TRBJ1-2; TRBD1 matches at 7 bases. Trimming removed 1 base from V and 4 bases from J; junction bases left unmatched: 3. CDR3 size: 14 residues. The germline V gene has CDR1 SGHTA and CDR2 FQGNSA. The CDR3 sequence: CASSLDRGAYGYTF. Written as DNA, the CDR3 is TGTGCCAGCAGCTTAGACAGGGGAGCCTATGGCTACACCTTC.

The rearrangement joins TRBV10-3 to TRBJ2-4; TRBD2 agrees at 10 bases. The germline V gene has CDR1 ENHRY and CDR2 SYGVKD. The CDR3 extends over 16 amino acids. V lost 4 bases, J lost 6 bases, and 9 bases stayed unmatched. CDR3 sequence: CAISVKREGLGNIQYF. CDR3 nucleotide sequence: TGTGCCATCAGTGTTAAGCGGGAGGGCCTTGGAAACATTCAGTACTTC.

Here the CDR3 reads CASSYSGLAEQYV. In DNA, the CDR3 is TGTGCCAGCAGTTACTCAGGGCTTGCCGAGCAGTACGTC. The chain links TRBV6-2 or TRBV6-3 to TRBJ2-7; no reliable D call. Germline assignment: CDR1 MNHEY and CDR2 SVGEGT. This CDR3 contains 13 residues. Trimming left V 0 bases short and J 6 bases short, with 9 bases between.

This clonotype was seen more than once but under ten times. This chain joins TRBV29-1 and TRBJ2-4; D is uncertain. Trimming pared 6 bases from V and 0 bases from J, leaving 12 bases between. The germline CDR1 and CDR2 sequences are SQVTM and ANQGSEA. This CDR3 has 14 residues. DNA for the CDR3: TGCAGCGTCAGCCTCAGATTAGCCAAAAACATTCAGTACTTC. Its protein is CSVSLRLAKNIQYF.

This clonotype occurred a few times. V usage is TRBV6-5 and J usage is TRBJ2-1; D is unclear. The CDR3 is made up of 13 amino acids. CDR1 and CDR2 from the germline V gene are MNHEY and SVGAGI. Trimming left V 0 bases short and J 4 bases short, with 4 bases between. The CDR3 loop is CASSYSQYNEQFF. The CDR3 nucleotides read TGTGCCAGCAGTTACTCACAGTACAATGAGCAGTTCTTC.

This clonotype was observed a few times. The V call is TRBV20-1, the J call TRBJ2-3, with D possibly TRBD1 on 5 matching bases. V dropped 7 bases and J dropped 6 bases, with 11 bases sitting between them. CDR3 length equals 11 residues. CDR1 is DFQATT and CDR2 is SNEGSKA in the germline V gene (reference sequence). The CDR3 nucleotides read TGCAGTGGGGGCCCCGGGGATACGCAGTATTTT. Its protein product is CSGGPGDTQYF.

Many counts were recorded for this clonotype. One end of the junction fails to match germline, which may point to a read error. The gene calls are TRBV6-1 and TRBJ1-5; possible D gene TRBD1, 5 bases. CDR3 size: 14 residues. Germline lookup yields CDR1 MNHNS and CDR2 SASEGT. CDR3 region: CASTEGTSDQPQHF. The CDR3 nucleotides are TGTGCCAGCACTGAAGGGACTTCGGATCAGCCCCAGCATTTT.

The V and J genes are TRBV5-1 and TRBJ2-5; tentative D call: TRBD2 (5 bases). CDR3 length: 14 amino acids. The V and J ends lost 3 bases and 0 bases respectively, with 9 bases between them. Looked up from germline, CDR1 is SGHRS and CDR2 is YFSETQ. The CDR3 sequence: CASSSGIYQETQYF. CDR3 in DNA: TGCGCCAGCAGCTCCGGGATTTACCAAGAGACCCAGTACTTC.

Only a few counts were recorded for this clonotype. The chain has TRBV20-1 and TRBJ1-5; D ambiguous. The CDR3 is made up of 16 amino acids. The germline V and J ends were trimmed by 0 bases and 0 bases, with 12 bases remaining between them. From germline, CDR1 is DFQATT and CDR2 SNEGSKA (reference sequence). The CDR3 loop is CSARDRGSYSNQPQHF. CDR3 coding DNA: TGCAGTGCTAGAGATCGGGGATCCTATAGCAATCAGCCCCAGCATTTT.

There are many counts of this clonotype. The chain combines TRBV12-3 or TRBV12-4 with TRBJ2-1; possibly TRBD1 or TRBD2 for D (5 bases each). The germline V and J ends were trimmed by 6 bases and 6 bases, with 12 bases remaining between them. The CDR3 length is 13 residues. The CDR3 loop is CASRGVSPNEQFF. In nucleotides, the CDR3 is TGTGCCAGCAGGGGGGTCAGCCCCAATGAGCAGTTCTTC.

This clonotype was picked up a small number of times. The V and J genes are TRBV7-9 and TRBJ2-3; D remains ambiguous. Germline V gene lookup returns CDR1 SEHNR and CDR2 FQNEAQ (reference sequence). Trimming pared 2 bases from V and 2 bases from J, leaving 11 bases between. The CDR3 spans 15 residues. The CDR3: CASSLFGRNTDTQYF. CDR3 coding DNA: TGTGCCAGCAGCTTATTCGGACGGAACACAGATACGCAGTATTTT.

This chain connects TRBV7-2 to TRBJ1-1; D perhaps matches TRBD1 (6 bases). The V gene's germline CDR1 is SGHTA and CDR2 FQGNSA. The CDR3 is 12 amino acids. Trimming pared 5 bases from V and 7 bases from J, leaving 11 bases between. The CDR3 loop reads CASSRTGIEAFF. CDR3 nucleotide sequence: TGTGCCAGCAGCCGAACAGGGATTGAAGCTTTCTTT. Based on the CDR3 plus reference TRBV7-2 and TRBJ1-1, the full variable domain is GAGVSQSPSNKVTEKGKDVELRCDPISGHTALYWYRQSLGQGLEFLIYFQGNSAPDKSGLPSDRFSAERTGGSVSTLTIQRTQQEDSAVYLCASSRTGIEAFFGQGTRLTVV.

This chain joins TRBV12-3 or TRBV12-4 and TRBJ2-1; 11 nucleotides match TRBD2. The V gene end was trimmed by 6 bases and the J gene end by 10 bases; junction bases not matched to a gene: 11. This CDR3 contains 15 residues. In DNA form, the CDR3 reads TGTGCCAGCAGGGAAACTAGCGGGAGTCGATGGGAGCAGTTCTTC. It codes for CASRETSGSRWEQFF.

This clonotype was observed a handful of times. This sequence joins TRBV7-9 and TRBJ1-5, with D perhaps matching TRBD1 (6 bases). V lost 2 bases, J lost 7 bases, and 12 bases lay in between. CDR1 is SEHNR, CDR2 FQNEAQ, per germline (reference sequence). The CDR3 is 14 residues long. In nucleotides, the CDR3 is TGTGCCAGCAGCTTATGGGGGCCGGGGCAGCCCCAGCATTTT. Its translation: CASSLWGPGQPQHF.